The entry below describes one T cell receptor (beta chain). One junction end does not reproduce the germline sequence, and a read error may be involved. This sample was taken from a study of shared clonotypes between healthy human individuals. Assay: immunoSEQ multiplex PCR; the TCRdb copy retains only in-frame clones and omits some. The sample holds around 88,000 clones; 68% are singletons and the top ten take roughly 50%. Germline lookup yields CDR1 MNHNS and CDR2 SASEGT. The CDR3 loop spans 14 amino acids. The specimen was memory CD8+ T cells sorted from blood. Documented subset: CD45RO+ cells pooled with CCR7-negative TemRA cells. The clonotype originates from a man aged 25-45 years in good health. This chain uses TRBV6-1 with TRBJ2-2, with D uncertain. CDR3 sequence: CAISESSPTGELFF. CDR3 bases: TGTGCCATCAGTGAGTCGAGTCCCACCGGGGAGCTGTTTTTT.